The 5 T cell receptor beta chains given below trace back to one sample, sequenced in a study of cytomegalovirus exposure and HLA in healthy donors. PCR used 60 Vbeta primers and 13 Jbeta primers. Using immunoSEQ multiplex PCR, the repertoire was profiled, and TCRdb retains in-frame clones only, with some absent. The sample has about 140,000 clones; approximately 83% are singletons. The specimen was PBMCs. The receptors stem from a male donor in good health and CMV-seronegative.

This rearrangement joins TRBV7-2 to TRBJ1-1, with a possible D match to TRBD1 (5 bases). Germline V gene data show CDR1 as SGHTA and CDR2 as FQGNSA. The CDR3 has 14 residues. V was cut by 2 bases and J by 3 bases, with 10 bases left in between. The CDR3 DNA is TGTGCCAGCAGCTTAACCCAGGGTTACACTGAAGCTTTCTTT. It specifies CASSLTQGYTEAFF.

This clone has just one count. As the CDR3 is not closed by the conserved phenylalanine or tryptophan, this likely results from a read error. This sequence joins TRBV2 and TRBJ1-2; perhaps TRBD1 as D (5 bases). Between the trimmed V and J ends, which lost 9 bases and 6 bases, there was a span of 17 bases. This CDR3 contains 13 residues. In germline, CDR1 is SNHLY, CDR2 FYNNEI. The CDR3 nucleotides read TGTGCCAGTTCAGGCAGGTTAGGGGATGGCTACACCCTC. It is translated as CASSGRLGDGYTL.

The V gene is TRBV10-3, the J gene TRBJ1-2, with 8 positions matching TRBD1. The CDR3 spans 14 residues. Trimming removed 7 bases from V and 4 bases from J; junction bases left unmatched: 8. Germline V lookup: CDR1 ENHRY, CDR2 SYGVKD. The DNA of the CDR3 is TGTGCCATCAAGGGACAGGAGTCCTTCTATGGCTACACCTTC. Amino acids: CAIKGQESFYGYTF.

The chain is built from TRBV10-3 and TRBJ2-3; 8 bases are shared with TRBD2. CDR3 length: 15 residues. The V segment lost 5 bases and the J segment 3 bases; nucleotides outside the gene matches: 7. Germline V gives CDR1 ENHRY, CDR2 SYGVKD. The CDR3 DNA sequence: TGTGCCATCAGTCCCCCGGCGGGAGGAACAGATACGCAGTATTTT. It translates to CAISPPAGGTDTQYF.

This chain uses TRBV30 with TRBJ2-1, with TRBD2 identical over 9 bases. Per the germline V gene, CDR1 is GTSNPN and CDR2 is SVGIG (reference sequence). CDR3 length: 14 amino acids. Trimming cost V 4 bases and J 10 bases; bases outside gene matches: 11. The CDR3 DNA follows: TGTGCCTGGAACCCGGGACTAGCCGGCAGGGAGCAGTTCTTC. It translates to CAWNPGLAGREQFF.